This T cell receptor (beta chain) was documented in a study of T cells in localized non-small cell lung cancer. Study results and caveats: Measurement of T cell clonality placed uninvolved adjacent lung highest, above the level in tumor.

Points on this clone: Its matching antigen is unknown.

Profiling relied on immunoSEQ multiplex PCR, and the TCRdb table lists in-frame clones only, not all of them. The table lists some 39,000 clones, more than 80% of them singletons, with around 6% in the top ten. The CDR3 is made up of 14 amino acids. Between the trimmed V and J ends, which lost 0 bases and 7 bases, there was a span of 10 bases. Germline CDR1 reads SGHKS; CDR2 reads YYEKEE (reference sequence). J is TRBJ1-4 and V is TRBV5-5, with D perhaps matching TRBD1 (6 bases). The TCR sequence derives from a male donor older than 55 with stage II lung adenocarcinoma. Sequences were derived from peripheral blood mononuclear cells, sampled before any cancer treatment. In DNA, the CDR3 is TGTGCCAGCAGCTTGGAGGGGGTGGTTGAAAAACTGTTTTTT. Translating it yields CASSLEGVVEKLFF.